A selection of T cell receptor beta chains follows, all from one sample in a study of blood T cell repertoires in COVID-19. Profiling relied on immunoSEQ multiplex PCR, and the TCRdb table lists in-frame clones only, not all of them. The data contain 180,000 or so clones, about three quarters of them seen just once; the ten biggest clones take up around 11%. The source material was peripheral blood. These receptors were taken from a woman of 80 years or more with COVID-19, enrolled during active disease. CDR3s include the opening cysteine and the closing phenylalanine or tryptophan. A D gene is named only where the DNA matches it firmly. A clone size is listed for some rows: how often the clone was seen (once, few, many), or a class if it is expanded.

D,size,V,J,DNA,CDR3
.,.,TRBV18,TRBJ1-3,TGTGCCAGCTCACAGGATCTGAGGGTCGGGGACACCATATATTTT,CASSQDLRVGDTIYF
.,.,TRBV12-3/TRBV12-4,TRBJ2-2,TGTGCCAGCAGGAGGGAACATACCGGGGAGCTGTTTTTT,CASRREHTGELFF
.,.,TRBV27,TRBJ2-5,TGTGCCAGCAGTTTAGCGGGGTTCCAAGAGACCCAGTACTTC,CASSLAGFQETQYF
.,once,TRBV5-1,TRBJ2-7,TGCGCCAGCAGCCCATACTCAGGGGGGATAGAAGCCTACGAGCAGTACTTC,CASSPYSGGIEAYEQYF
TRBD1,.,TRBV3-1/TRBV3-2,TRBJ2-3,TGTGCCAGCAGCCAGGCGACAGGGGGTGGATATACGCAGTATTTT,CASSQATGGGYTQYF
TRBD1,.,TRBV28,TRBJ1-1,TGTGCCAGCAGTTCTCCCCTTAAAGGGGGCTACACTGAAGCTTTCTTT,CASSSPLKGGYTEAFF
TRBD2,few,TRBV28,TRBJ2-3,TGTGCCAGCAGTAGCGGGAGGGCCCCAGATACGCAGTATTTT,CASSSGRAPDTQYF
TRBD1,once,TRBV10-3,TRBJ2-1,TGTGCCATCAGGGGGACAGGGTTCGGCGTCAATGAGCAGTTCTTC,CAIRGTGFGVNEQFF
TRBD2,.,TRBV2,TRBJ2-3,TGTGCCAGCAGATATACTAGCGGGAGACCTTCTAGCACAGATACGCAGTATTTT,CASRYTSGRPSSTDTQYF
.,.,TRBV7-6,TRBJ2-1,TGTGCCAGCAGCTATTTTTTCGCGGACAGAGCCTACAATGAGCAGTTCTTC,CASSYFFADRAYNEQFF
.,.,TRBV11-3,TRBJ2-3,TGTGCCAGCAGCTCCCCTGCGGGTGATACGCAGTATTTT,CASSSPAGDTQYF
.,.,TRBV7-6,TRBJ2-5,TGTGCCAGCAGCACCTGGTCTGGTGGGGGGGGCCCCCAAGAGACCCAGTACTTC,CASSTWSGGGGPQETQYF
.,.,TRBV15,TRBJ1-4,TGTGCCACCAGCAGAGATGACGGCAGGGCACTGTTTTTT,CATSRDDGRALFF
TRBD2,.,TRBV6-6,TRBJ2-7,TGTGCCAGCAGTTACTCCGGGACTAGGATGTACGAGCAGTACTTC,CASSYSGTRMYEQYF
TRBD2,.,TRBV27,TRBJ2-3,TGTGCCAGCAAAATTAGCGGGGGGTTTGCAGATACGCAGTATTTT,CASKISGGFADTQYF
TRBD2,.,TRBV5-5,TRBJ2-7,TGTGCCAGCAGCATAGGACTAGCGGAGCCCTACGAGCAGTACTTC,CASSIGLAEPYEQYF
.,.,TRBV7-3,TRBJ2-7,TGTGCCAGCAGCTTAGTGTTGGGGCCCACGTACGAGCAGTACTTC,CASSLVLGPTYEQYF
.,.,TRBV20-1,TRBJ1-4,TGCAGTGCGGGAGTGGGAAAACTGTTTTTT,CSAGVGKLFF
.,.,TRBV2,TRBJ1-1,TGTGCCAGCAGTAGTCAGCGGTTGGGCACTGAAGCTTTCTTT,CASSSQRLGTEAFF
TRBD2,.,TRBV4-2,TRBJ2-2,TGTGCCAGCCGTCCCGAGCGGGAGAACACCGGGGAGCTGTTTTTT,CASRPERENTGELFF
.,.,TRBV3-1/TRBV3-2,TRBJ2-7,TGTGCCAGCAGCCAAGGTCGGCAGGGGCTCGGGGAGCAGTACTTC,CASSQGRQGLGEQYF
TRBD1,.,TRBV19,TRBJ1-5,TGTGCCAGTAGTCTGATAGGGACAGGGGGCAATCAGCCCCAGCATTTT,CASSLIGTGGNQPQHF
.,.,TRBV29-1,TRBJ2-7,TGCAGCGTTGTGACCCGTGGGCGCTACGAGCAGTACTTC,CSVVTRGRYEQYF
TRBD2,.,TRBV20-1,TRBJ2-2,TGCAGTGCTAGTAATAGCGGGAGGGGCACCGGGGAGCTGTTTTTT,CSASNSGRGTGELFF
TRBD2,.,TRBV6-5,TRBJ2-5,TGTGCCAGCAGTCCAGCGGGGGGGCGAAAGACCCAGTACTTC,CASSPAGGRKTQYF
.,.,TRBV24-1,TRBJ1-2,TGTGCCACCAGTGATCAGGGAAGGGGCTACACCTTC,CATSDQGRGYTF
.,.,TRBV28,TRBJ2-2,TGTGCCAGCAGTTACCCCCCCCAGGACACCCTACTGTTTTTT,CASSYPPQDTLLFF
.,.,TRBV18,TRBJ1-3,TGTGCCAGCTCACCCGCAGGGATGGCTGGAAACACCATATATTTT,CASSPAGMAGNTIYF
.,.,TRBV11-3,TRBJ2-2,TGTGCCAGCAGCTTCTTGGACAGTGTGGCCGGGGAGCTGTTTTTT,CASSFLDSVAGELFF
.,.,TRBV7-2,TRBJ2-2,TGTGCCAGCAGTCGGGGATCTAACACCGGGGAGCTGTTTTTT,CASSRGSNTGELFF
.,few,TRBV6-6,TRBJ1-1,TGTGCCAGCAGCCGGTGGGGGGACACTGAAGCTTTCTTT,CASSRWGDTEAFF
TRBD1,.,TRBV10-3,TRBJ2-2,TGTGCCATCGCCGGGACAGGGAAGGGCGGGGAGCTGTTTTTT,CAIAGTGKGGELFF
TRBD1,.,TRBV6-5,TRBJ2-7,TGTGCCAGCAGTCTTGACAGGGCCTACCCCTACGAGCAGTACTTC,CASSLDRAYPYEQYF
TRBD2,.,TRBV27,TRBJ2-3,TGTGCCAGCAGTTCCCCCTTTAGCGGGACTAGCACAGATACGCAGTATTTT,CASSSPFSGTSTDTQYF
.,.,TRBV7-6,TRBJ2-3,TGTGCCAGCAGCTGGACCCCAGGGTCCACAGATACGCAGTATTTT,CASSWTPGSTDTQYF
.,.,TRBV4-3,TRBJ2-6,TGCGCCAGCAGCCCGCGCGGGTTTTTTAGCTCTGGGGCCAACGTCCTGACTTTC,CASSPRGFFSSGANVLTF
.,.,TRBV27,TRBJ2-5,TGTGCCAGCGGCCCCCGGGGGTCATTAGAGACCCAGTACTTC,CASGPRGSLETQYF
TRBD1,.,TRBV19,TRBJ1-2,TGTGCCACCCTCCGGACAGGGAGAGACTATGGCTACACCTTC,CATLRTGRDYGYTF
TRBD1,.,TRBV12-3/TRBV12-4,TRBJ1-4,TGTGCCAGCAGTCCCAGGGGGAATGAAAAACTGTTTTTT,CASSPRGNEKLFF
TRBD2,.,TRBV2,TRBJ2-1,TGTGCCAGCAGCCTAGCGGCTAACTCCTACAATGAGCAGTTCTTC,CASSLAANSYNEQFF
.,.,TRBV27,TRBJ2-1,TGTGCCAGCAGTTTAAGGGACTCCAGGTACAATGAGCAGTTCTTC,CASSLRDSRYNEQFF
.,.,TRBV5-1,TRBJ2-2,TGCGCCAGCAGCAGCGACCCGACGAACACCGGGGAGCTGTTTTTT,CASSSDPTNTGELFF
.,.,TRBV2,TRBJ2-2,TGTGCCAGCTGCGACAGGATAAACACCGGGGAGCTGTTTTTT,CASCDRINTGELFF
.,.,TRBV12-3/TRBV12-4,TRBJ1-2,TGTGCCAGCAGTTGGGGAGGGGACGGCTACACCTTC,CASSWGGDGYTF
TRBD2,.,TRBV19,TRBJ2-5,TGTGCCAGTAGTCCGAGGCTAGCGGCGCCCCCAGCCCAGTACTTC,CASSPRLAAPPAQYF
.,.,TRBV2,TRBJ1-4,TGTGCCAGCAGTATCCGGGACAAAGACGAAAAACTGTTTTTT,CASSIRDKDEKLFF
.,once,TRBV19,TRBJ2-1,TGTGCCAGTAGTATCGTCCATAGCTCCTACAATGAGCAGTTCTTC,CASSIVHSSYNEQFF
.,few,TRBV10-3,TRBJ2-7,TGTGCCATCAGTGCAGTGGTCTCCTACGAGCAGTACTTC,CAISAVVSYEQYF
TRBD1,.,TRBV18,TRBJ2-2,TGTGCCAGCTCCGGGACAGGCTCGAACACCGGGGAGCTGTTTTTT,CASSGTGSNTGELFF